This T cell receptor (beta chain) stems from a study of T cell responses to AZD1222 COVID-19 vaccine. Study-wide results and caveats: Donors were mostly white British, more females; clonal diversity possibly underestimated.

Sequencing was performed with immunoSEQ multiplex PCR; in TCRdb, only in-frame clones are kept and a portion is missing. Found here are roughly 150,000 clones, about 91% of them singletons; the top ten hold about 3.3%. In the case of this clone: Its target is not known.

The germline V gene encodes CDR1 SQVTM and CDR2 ANQGSEA. This CDR3 is 15 amino acids long. Trimming cost V 6 bases and J 0 bases, with 14 bases left between them. Sequenced material: peripheral blood, taken on day 0 of MenACWY control vaccination. The TCR comes from an adult in good health. The chain couples TRBV29-1 to TRBJ1-4; D perhaps matches TRBD1 (5 bases). The CDR3 reads CSVRTGSATNEKLFF. CDR3 coding DNA: TGCAGCGTCCGTACAGGATCCGCAACTAATGAAAAACTGTTTTTT. The full variable domain, its missing parts supplied by reference TRBV29-1 and TRBJ1-4, is SAVISQKPSRDICQRGTSLTIQCQVDSQVTMMFWYRQQPGQSLTLIATANQGSEATYESGFVIDKFPISRPNLTFSTLTVSNMSPEDSSIYLCSVRTGSATNEKLFFGSGTQLSVL.